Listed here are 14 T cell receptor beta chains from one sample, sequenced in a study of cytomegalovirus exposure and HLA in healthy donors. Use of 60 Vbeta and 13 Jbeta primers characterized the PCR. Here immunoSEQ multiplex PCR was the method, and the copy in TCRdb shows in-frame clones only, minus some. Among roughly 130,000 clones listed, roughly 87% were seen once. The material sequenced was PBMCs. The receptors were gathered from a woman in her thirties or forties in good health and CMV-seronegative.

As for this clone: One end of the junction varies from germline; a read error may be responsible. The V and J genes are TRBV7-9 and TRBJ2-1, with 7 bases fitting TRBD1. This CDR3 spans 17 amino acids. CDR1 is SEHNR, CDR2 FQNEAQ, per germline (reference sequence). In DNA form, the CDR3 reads TGTTCCAGCAGCCCAAGGGGGCTTGCGGGCCCCTACAATGAGCAGTTCTTC. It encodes CSSSPRGLAGPYNEQFF. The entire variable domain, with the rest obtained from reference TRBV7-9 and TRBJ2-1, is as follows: DTGVSQNPRHKITKRGQNVTFRCDPISEHNRLYWYRQTLGQGPEFLTYFQNEAQLEKSRLLSDRFSAERPKGSFSTLEIQRTEQGDSAMYLCSSSPRGLAGPYNEQFFGPGTRLTVL.

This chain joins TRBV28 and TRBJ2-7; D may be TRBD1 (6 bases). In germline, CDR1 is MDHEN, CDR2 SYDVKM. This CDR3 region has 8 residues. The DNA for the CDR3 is TGTGCGGGGGCCGAGCAGTACTTC. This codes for CAGAEQYF.

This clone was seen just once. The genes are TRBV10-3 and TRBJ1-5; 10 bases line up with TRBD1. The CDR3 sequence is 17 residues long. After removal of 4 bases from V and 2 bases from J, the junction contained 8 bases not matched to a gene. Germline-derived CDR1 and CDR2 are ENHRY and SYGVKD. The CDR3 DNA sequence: TGTGCCATCAGTGGAACTTCCGGGACAGGGGGCAATCAGCCCCAGCATTTT. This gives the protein CAISGTSGTGGNQPQHF.

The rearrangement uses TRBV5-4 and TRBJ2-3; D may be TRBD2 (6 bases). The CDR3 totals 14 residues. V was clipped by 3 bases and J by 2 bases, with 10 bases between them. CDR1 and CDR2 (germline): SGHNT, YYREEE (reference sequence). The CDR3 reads CASSSTGATDTQYF. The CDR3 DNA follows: TGTGCCAGCAGCTCAACGGGAGCCACAGATACGCAGTATTTT.

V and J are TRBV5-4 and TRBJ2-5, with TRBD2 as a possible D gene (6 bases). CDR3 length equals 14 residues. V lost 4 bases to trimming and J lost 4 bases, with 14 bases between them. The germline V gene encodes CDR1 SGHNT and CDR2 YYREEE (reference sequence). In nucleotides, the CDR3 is TGTGCCAGCAGCGATTCCAGGAGGGGAGAGACCCAGTACTTC. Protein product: CASSDSRRGETQYF.

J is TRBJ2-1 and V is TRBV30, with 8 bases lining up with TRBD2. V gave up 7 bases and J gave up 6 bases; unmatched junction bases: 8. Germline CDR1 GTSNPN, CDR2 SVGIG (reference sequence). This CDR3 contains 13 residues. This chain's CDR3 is CAYNGLAGNEQFF. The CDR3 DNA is TGTGCCTACAACGGACTAGCCGGCAATGAGCAGTTCTTC.

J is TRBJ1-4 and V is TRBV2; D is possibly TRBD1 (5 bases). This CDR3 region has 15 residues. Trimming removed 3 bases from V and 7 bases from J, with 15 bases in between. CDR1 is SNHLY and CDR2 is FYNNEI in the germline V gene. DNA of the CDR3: TGTGCCAGCAGTGATGGGCTGGGGGGTGGTGAAAAACTGTTTTTT. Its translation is CASSDGLGGGEKLFF.

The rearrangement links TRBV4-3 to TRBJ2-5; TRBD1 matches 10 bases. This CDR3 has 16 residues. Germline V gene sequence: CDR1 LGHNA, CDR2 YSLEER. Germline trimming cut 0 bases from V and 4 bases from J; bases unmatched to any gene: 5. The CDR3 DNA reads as TGCGCCAGCAGCCAAGATCGTGGGACAGGGGTAGAGACCCAGTACTTC. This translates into CASSQDRGTGVETQYF.

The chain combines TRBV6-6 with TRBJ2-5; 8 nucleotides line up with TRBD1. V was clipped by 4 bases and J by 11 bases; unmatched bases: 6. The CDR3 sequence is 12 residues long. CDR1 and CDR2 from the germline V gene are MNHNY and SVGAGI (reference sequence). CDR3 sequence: CASSSARQGQYF. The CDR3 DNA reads TGTGCCAGCAGTTCCGCCCGACAGGGGCAGTACTTC.

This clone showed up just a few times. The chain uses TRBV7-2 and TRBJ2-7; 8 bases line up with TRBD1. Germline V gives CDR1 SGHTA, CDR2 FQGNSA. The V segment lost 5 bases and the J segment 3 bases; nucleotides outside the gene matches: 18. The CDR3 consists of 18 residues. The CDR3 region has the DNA TGTGCCAGCAGCACACAAGGACAGGGAGGCGATCGGGTCTACGAGCAGTACTTC. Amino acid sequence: CASSTQGQGGDRVYEQYF.

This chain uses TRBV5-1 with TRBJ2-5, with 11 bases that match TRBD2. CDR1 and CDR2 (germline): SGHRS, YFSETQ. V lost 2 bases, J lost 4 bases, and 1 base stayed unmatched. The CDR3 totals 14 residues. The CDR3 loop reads CASSFGLAGETQYF. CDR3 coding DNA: TGCGCCAGCAGCTTCGGACTAGCGGGAGAGACCCAGTACTTC.

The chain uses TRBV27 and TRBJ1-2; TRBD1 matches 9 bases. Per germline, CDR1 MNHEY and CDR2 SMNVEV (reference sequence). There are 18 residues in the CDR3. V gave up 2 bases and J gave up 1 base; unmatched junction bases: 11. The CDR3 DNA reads TGTGCCAGCAGTTTAGTAGGACAGGGGAGGACGGTTAACTATGGCTACACCTTC. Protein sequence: CASSLVGQGRTVNYGYTF.

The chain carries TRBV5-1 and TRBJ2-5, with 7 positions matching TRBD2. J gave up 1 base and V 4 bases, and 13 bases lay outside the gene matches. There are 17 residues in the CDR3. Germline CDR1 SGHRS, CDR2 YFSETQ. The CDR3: CASSLGRSGDLQETQYF. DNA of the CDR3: TGCGCCAGCAGCCTGGGGAGGAGCGGGGACCTCCAAGAGACCCAGTACTTC.

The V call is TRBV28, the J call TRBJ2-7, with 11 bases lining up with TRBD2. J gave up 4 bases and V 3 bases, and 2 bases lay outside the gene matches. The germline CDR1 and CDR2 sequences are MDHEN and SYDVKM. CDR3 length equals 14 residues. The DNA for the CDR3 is TGTGCCAGCAGTTTTACTAGCGGGAGATACGAGCAGTACTTC. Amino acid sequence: CASSFTSGRYEQYF.